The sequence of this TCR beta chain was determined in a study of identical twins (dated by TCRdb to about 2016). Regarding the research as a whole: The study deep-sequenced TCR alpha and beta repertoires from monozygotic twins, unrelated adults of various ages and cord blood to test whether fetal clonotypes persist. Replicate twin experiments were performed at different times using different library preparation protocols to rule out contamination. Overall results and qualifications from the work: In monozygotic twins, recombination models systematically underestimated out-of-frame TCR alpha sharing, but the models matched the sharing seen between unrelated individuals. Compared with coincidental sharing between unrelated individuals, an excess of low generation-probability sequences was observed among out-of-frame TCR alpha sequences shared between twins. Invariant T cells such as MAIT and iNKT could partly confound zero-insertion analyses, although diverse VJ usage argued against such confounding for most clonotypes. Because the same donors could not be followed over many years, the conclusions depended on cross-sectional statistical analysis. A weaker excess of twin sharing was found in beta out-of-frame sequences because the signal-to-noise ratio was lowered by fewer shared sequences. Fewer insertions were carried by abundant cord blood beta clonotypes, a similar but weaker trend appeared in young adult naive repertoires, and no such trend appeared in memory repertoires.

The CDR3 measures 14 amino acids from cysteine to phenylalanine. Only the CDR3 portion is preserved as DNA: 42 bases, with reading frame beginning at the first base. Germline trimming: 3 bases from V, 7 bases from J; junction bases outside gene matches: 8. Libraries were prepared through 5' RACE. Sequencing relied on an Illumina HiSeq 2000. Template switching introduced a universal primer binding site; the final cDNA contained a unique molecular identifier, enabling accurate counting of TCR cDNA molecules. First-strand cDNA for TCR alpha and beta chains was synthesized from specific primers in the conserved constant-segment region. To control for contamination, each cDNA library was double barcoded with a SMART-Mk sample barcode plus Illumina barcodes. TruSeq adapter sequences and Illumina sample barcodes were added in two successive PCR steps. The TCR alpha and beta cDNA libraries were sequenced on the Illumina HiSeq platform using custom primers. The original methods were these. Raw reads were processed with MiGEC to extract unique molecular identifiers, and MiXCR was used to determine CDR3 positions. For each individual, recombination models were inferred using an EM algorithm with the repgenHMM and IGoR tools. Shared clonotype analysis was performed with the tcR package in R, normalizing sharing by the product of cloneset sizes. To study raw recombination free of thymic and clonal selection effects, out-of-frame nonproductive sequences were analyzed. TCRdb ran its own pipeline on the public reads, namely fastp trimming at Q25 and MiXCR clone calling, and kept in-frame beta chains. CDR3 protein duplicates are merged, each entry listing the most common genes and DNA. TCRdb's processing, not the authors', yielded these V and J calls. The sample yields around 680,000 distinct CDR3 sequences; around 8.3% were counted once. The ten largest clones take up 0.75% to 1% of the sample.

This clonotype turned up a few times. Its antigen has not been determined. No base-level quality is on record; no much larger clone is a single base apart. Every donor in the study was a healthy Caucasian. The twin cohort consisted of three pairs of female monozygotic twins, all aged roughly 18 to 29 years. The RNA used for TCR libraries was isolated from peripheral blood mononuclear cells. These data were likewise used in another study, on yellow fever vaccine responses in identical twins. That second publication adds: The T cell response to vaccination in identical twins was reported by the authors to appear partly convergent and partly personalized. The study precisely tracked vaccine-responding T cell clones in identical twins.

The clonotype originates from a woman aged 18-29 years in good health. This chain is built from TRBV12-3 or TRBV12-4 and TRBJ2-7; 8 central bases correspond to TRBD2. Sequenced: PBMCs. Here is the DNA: TGTGCCAGCAGTTTTGATCCCCGGGGGGGGGAGCAGTACTTC. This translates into CASSFDPRGGEQYF.